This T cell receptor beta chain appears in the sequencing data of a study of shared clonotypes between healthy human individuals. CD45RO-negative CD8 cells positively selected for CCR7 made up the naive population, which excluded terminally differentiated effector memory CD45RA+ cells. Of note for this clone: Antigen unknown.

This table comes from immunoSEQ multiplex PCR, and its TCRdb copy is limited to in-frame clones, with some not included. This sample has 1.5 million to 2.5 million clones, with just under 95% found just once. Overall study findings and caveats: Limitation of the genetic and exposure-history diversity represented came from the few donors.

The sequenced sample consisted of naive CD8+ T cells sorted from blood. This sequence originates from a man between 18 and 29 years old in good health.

CDR3 nucleotides: TGTGCCAGTAGTGGCTCGACGGGGGTCGGGGAGACCCAGTACTTC. Residues: CASSGSTGVGETQYF. This rearrangement joins TRBV19 to TRBJ2-5; TRBD2 might be the D (6 bases). CDR1 is LNHDA and CDR2 is SQIVND in the germline V gene (reference sequence). The V and J ends lost 5 bases and 5 bases respectively, with 18 bases between them. The CDR3 has 15 amino acids.